These 16 T cell receptor beta chains share one sample of origin, sequenced in a study of T cells after somatic rescue of genetic block. Profiled with immunoSEQ multiplex PCR; TCRdb holds only in-frame clones, not every one. Of about 12,000 clones listed, less than 80% were seen once; the top ten hold around 12%. The sample comprised peripheral blood mononuclear cells (PBMCs). All receptors derive from a boy between 5 and 17 years old.

The chain carries TRBV6-5 and TRBJ1-5; a possible D gene is TRBD1 (5 bases). This CDR3 is 15 amino acids long. The germline gives CDR1 MNHEY, CDR2 SVGAGI. V lost 7 bases to trimming and J lost 1 base, with 14 bases between them. The DNA of the CDR3 is TGTGCCAGCACCTCCCAGGGAGGAAGCAATCAGCCCCAGCATTTT. Amino acids: CASTSQGGSNQPQHF.

The chain links TRBV18 to TRBJ2-1; 7 bases line up with TRBD2. The CDR3 covers 14 residues. Germline CDR1 reads KGHSH; CDR2 reads LQKENI. V lost 6 bases, J lost 6 bases, and 8 bases stayed unmatched. CDR3 coding DNA: TGTGCCAGCTCCCGGGACTACGGGGGCAATGAGCAGTTCTTC. It is translated as CASSRDYGGNEQFF.

The chain joins TRBV30 to TRBJ2-4, with D possibly called TRBD1 or TRBD2 (5 bases each). The CDR3 sequence is 12 residues long. The ends were cut back, 5 bases at V and 8 bases at J, with 13 bases in the middle. Germline V CDR1 and CDR2: GTSNPN, SVGIG (reference sequence). This chain's CDR3 is CAWEPGPDIQYF. The DNA for the CDR3 is TGTGCCTGGGAACCGGGACCCGACATTCAGTACTTC.

CDR3 DNA sequence: TGTGCCAGTAGCCCGGGACAGGGAGGCTACGAGCAGTACTTC. It translates to CASSPGQGGYEQYF. This chain connects TRBV19 to TRBJ2-7; 9 bases are a match to TRBD1. J lost 3 bases, V lost 6 bases, and 6 bases had no gene match. Germline CDR1 is LNHDA and CDR2 is SQIVND (reference sequence). CDR3 length: 14 amino acids.

This clone is judged large (0.1 to 1%). The V gene is TRBV18, the J gene TRBJ2-5; D possibly matches TRBD1 or TRBD2 (6 bases each). The V end lost 3 bases, the J end lost 10 bases, and 9 bases lay between the germline ends. The CDR3 totals 11 residues. Germline loops: CDR1 KGHSH, CDR2 LQKENI. In nucleotides, the CDR3 is TGTGCCAGCTCACCTGAGGGGGGCCAGTACTTC. Protein sequence: CASSPEGGQYF.

The genes are TRBV5-6 and TRBJ2-7; 10 nucleotides line up with TRBD1. Germline assignment: CDR1 SGHDT and CDR2 YYEEEE. This CDR3 region has 18 residues. Trimming cost V 2 bases and J 1 base; bases outside gene matches: 12. The DNA for the CDR3 is TGTGCCAGCAGCTTAGGACAGGGGGACCAGCGGATTTCCTACGAGCAGTACTTC. It encodes CASSLGQGDQRISYEQYF. Full variable domain (remainder filled in from reference TRBV5-6 and TRBJ2-7): DAGVTQSPTHLIKTRGQQVTLRCSPKSGHDTVSWYQQALGQGPQFIFQYYEEEERQRGNFPDRFSGHQFPNYSSELNVNALLLGDSALYLCASSLGQGDQRISYEQYFGPGTRLTVT.

This chain joins TRBV5-1 and TRBJ2-1, with D unclear. The CDR3 totals 15 residues. CDR1 and CDR2 (germline): SGHRS, YFSETQ. With 0 bases removed from V and 0 bases from J, the gap between germline ends came to 7 bases. The CDR3 DNA sequence: TGCGCCAGCAGCTTGGTTGTTAGCTCCTACAATGAGCAGTTCTTC. Its translation is CASSLVVSSYNEQFF.

This rearrangement joins TRBV10-1 to TRBJ2-1, with 7 bases aligning to TRBD2. The germline gives CDR1 WNHNN, CDR2 SYGVQD (reference sequence). The CDR3 has 15 amino acids. The V segment lost 3 bases and the J segment 0 bases; nucleotides outside the gene matches: 2. The CDR3 DNA sequence: TGCGCCAGCAGTGACCCGGGGGGCTCCTACAATGAGCAGTTCTTC. This sequence encodes CASSDPGGSYNEQFF.

J is TRBJ2-5 and V is TRBV10-2; 10 nucleotides line up with TRBD1. J gave up 11 bases and V 0 bases, and 12 bases lay outside the gene matches. The CDR3 is made up of 16 amino acids. The germline gives CDR1 WSHSY, CDR2 SAAADI. CDR3 amino acids: CASSESMSGTGDEQYF. CDR3 in DNA: TGCGCCAGCAGTGAGTCGATGAGCGGGACAGGGGATGAGCAGTACTTC.

The chain recombines TRBV10-2 with TRBJ2-3, with 11 bases lining up with TRBD2. Germline assignment: CDR1 WSHSY and CDR2 SAAADI. Trimming took 1 base from V and 14 from J; bases not matched to a gene: 5. CDR3 length: 13 amino acids. The CDR3, as DNA: TGCGCCAGCAGTGAGTATAGCGGGAGGGCCAGGTATTTT. This translates into CASSEYSGRARYF.

Judged by abundance, this clone is medium-sized. This chain uses TRBV7-9 with TRBJ1-4, with a possible D match to TRBD1 (5 bases). Germline V gives CDR1 SEHNR, CDR2 FQNEAQ (reference sequence). V dropped 0 bases and J dropped 7 bases, with 12 bases sitting between them. This CDR3 comprises 15 residues. The CDR3 coding sequence is TGTGCCAGCAGCTTAGCCCAGGGTCCCCGTGAAAAACTGTTTTTT. As protein: CASSLAQGPREKLFF. Full variable domain (missing parts from reference TRBV7-9 and TRBJ1-4): DTGVSQNPRHKITKRGQNVTFRCDPISEHNRLYWYRQTLGQGPEFLTYFQNEAQLEKSRLLSDRFSAERPKGSFSTLEIQRTEQGDSAMYLCASSLAQGPREKLFFGSGTQLSVL.

The J gene is TRBJ2-7, the V gene TRBV7-6, with 7 bases that match TRBD1. Germline CDR1 reads SGHVS; CDR2 reads FNYEAQ. The CDR3 runs 14 residues. Losses at the gene ends were 0 bases for V and 4 bases for J; bases not matched to a gene: 3. The CDR3 bases are TGTGCCAGCAGCTTAGCAGGGGGCGTTTACGAGCAGTACTTC. Residues: CASSLAGGVYEQYF.

The rearrangement joins TRBV7-2 to TRBJ1-3; no reliable D call. CDR3 length: 16 amino acids. V shed 5 bases and J shed 2 bases, with 16 bases lying between them. From germline, CDR1 is SGHTA and CDR2 FQGNSA. The chain's CDR3 is CASSPGQARTGNTIYF. Here the CDR3 DNA reads TGTGCCAGCAGCCCCGGTCAGGCTAGAACTGGAAACACCATATATTTT.

The rearrangement uses TRBV5-1 and TRBJ2-1, with D hard to call. This CDR3 has 12 residues. Trimming stripped 1 base from V and 8 bases from J, with 7 bases between. The germline V gene has CDR1 SGHRS and CDR2 YFSETQ. The CDR3 DNA is TGCGCCAGCAGCTTGCCGTATGATGAGCAGTTCTTC. Translated, it gives CASSLPYDEQFF.

V is TRBV5-1 and J is TRBJ2-3, with TRBD2 matching over 9 bases. CDR1 is SGHRS and CDR2 is YFSETQ in the germline V gene. CDR3 size: 16 residues. V lost 0 bases, J lost 5 bases, and 7 bases stayed unmatched. The CDR3 DNA is TGCGCCAGCAGCTTGGGAGCTGCGGGGGGGGTAGATACGCAGTATTTT. It is translated as CASSLGAAGGVDTQYF. The full variable domain, rest sourced from reference TRBV5-1 and TRBJ2-3, is KAGVTQTPRYLIKTRGQQVTLSCSPISGHRSVSWYQQTPGQGLQFLFEYFSETQRNKGNFPGRFSGRQFSNSRSEMNVSTLELGDSALYLCASSLGAAGGVDTQYFGPGTRLTVL.

The gene calls are TRBV19 and TRBJ2-2, with 7 bases identical to TRBD1. This CDR3 has 15 residues. With 5 bases clipped from V and 2 bases from J, the junction kept 5 bases outside the gene matches. CDR1 and CDR2 (germline): LNHDA, SQIVND (reference sequence). For the CDR3, the DNA is TGTGCCAGTAGTGTCACAGGGGACAACACCGGGGAGCTGTTTTTT. Amino acids: CASSVTGDNTGELFF. Drawing the rest from reference TRBV19 and TRBJ2-2, the complete variable domain is DGGITQSPKYLFRKEGQNVTLSCEQNLNHDAMYWYRQDPGQGLRLIYYSQIVNDFQKGDIAEGYSVSREKKESFPLTVTSAQKNPTAFYLCASSVTGDNTGELFFGEGSRLTVL.